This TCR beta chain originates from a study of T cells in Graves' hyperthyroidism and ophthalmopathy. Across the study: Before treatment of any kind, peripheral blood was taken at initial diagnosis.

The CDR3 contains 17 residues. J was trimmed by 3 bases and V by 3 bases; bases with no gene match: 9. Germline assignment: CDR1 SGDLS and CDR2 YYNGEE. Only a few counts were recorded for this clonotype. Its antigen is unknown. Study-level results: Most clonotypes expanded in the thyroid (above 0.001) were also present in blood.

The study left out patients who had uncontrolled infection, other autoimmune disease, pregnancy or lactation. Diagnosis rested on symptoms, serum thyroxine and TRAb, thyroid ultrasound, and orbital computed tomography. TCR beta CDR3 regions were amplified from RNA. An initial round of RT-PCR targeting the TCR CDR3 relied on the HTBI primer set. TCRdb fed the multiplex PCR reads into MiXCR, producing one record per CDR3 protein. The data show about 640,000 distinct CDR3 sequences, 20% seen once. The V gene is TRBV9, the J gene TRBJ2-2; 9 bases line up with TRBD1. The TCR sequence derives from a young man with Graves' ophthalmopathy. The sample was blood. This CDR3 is CASSAAVTGGHTGELFF. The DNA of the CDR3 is TGTGCCAGCAGCGCAGCCGTTACAGGGGGCCACACCGGGGAGCTGTTTTTT.